This T cell receptor (beta chain) came from a study of T cell repertoires in cytomegalovirus infection. At the level of the study: Matching HLA type and CMV infection were both indicated by public TCR beta signatures.

Of note for this clonotype: Its specificity is unknown.

TCRdb reprocessed the reads via MiXCR and lists one record per CDR3 protein. Here the sample spans approximately 130,000 distinct CDR3 sequences, approximately 9.2% being singletons. General study findings and limits: HLA-C-restricted, CMV-specific TCR beta clonotypes were dominant ex vivo. Carriers of CMV and the relevant HLA type were discriminated by public TCR beta frequency.

The receptor was isolated from a human donor in good health (CMV status not recorded). Some clones in this sample may be carry-over from other donors' samples. The sequencing input was PBMCs.

CDR3 bases: TGCGCCAGCACCAAATCCGGGACAGGGAGATCGTACGAGCAGTACTTC. Translating it yields CASTKSGTGRSYEQYF. This rearrangement joins TRBV5-1 to TRBJ2-7; 9 nucleotides agree with TRBD1. The CDR3 totals 16 residues. V trimming: 6 bases; J trimming: 4 bases; junction bases outside the gene matches: 14. Per germline, CDR1 SGHRS and CDR2 YFSETQ.